The rows below give T cell receptor beta chains drawn from one sample of a study of blood T cell repertoires in COVID-19. Sequenced by immunoSEQ multiplex PCR; TCRdb stores in-frame clones only, minus some. The sample gives hundreds of thousands of clones, 85% to 90% of which show up once; approximately 2% is in the top ten. Specimen: PBMCs or T cells enriched from blood (not recorded which). These receptors were collected from a woman aged 55-69 years in a cohort exposed to, infected with or recovered from COVID-19 (not recorded which). CDR3s leave out the opening cysteine and the closing phenylalanine or tryptophan. Fields, in order: D gene, clone size, V gene, J gene, CDR3 protein. The D gene is left open where the match is weak. The listing skips clone size in some rows; elsewhere it reads once, few, many or a size class.

D gene: TRBD2; clone size: -; V gene: TRBV7-8; J gene: TRBJ2-3; CDR3 protein: ASSPVTSGRQTQY
D gene: TRBD1; clone size: -; V gene: TRBV5-1; J gene: TRBJ1-2; CDR3 protein: ASSPGQAYGYT
D gene: TRBD1; clone size: -; V gene: TRBV27; J gene: TRBJ1-2; CDR3 protein: ASSPRDRYYGYT
D gene: -; clone size: -; V gene: TRBV3-1/TRBV3-2; J gene: TRBJ2-7; CDR3 protein: ASSQDERAHSYEQY
D gene: TRBD1; clone size: -; V gene: TRBV9; J gene: TRBJ2-1; CDR3 protein: ASSASTGTAYNEQF
D gene: -; clone size: -; V gene: TRBV20-1; J gene: TRBJ1-4; CDR3 protein: SASPRGGTNEKLF
D gene: TRBD1; clone size: -; V gene: TRBV28; J gene: TRBJ1-4; CDR3 protein: ASSLGTGETSTNEKLF
D gene: -; clone size: -; V gene: TRBV2; J gene: TRBJ1-2; CDR3 protein: ASSASGRGYGYT
D gene: TRBD1; clone size: -; V gene: TRBV28; J gene: TRBJ1-3; CDR3 protein: ASSSDRGRTTIY
D gene: TRBD1; clone size: -; V gene: TRBV7-2; J gene: TRBJ1-2; CDR3 protein: ASSADRGMDYGYT
D gene: -; clone size: -; V gene: TRBV7-8; J gene: TRBJ1-3; CDR3 protein: ASSLLGTANSGNTIY
D gene: -; clone size: -; V gene: TRBV4-1; J gene: TRBJ2-1; CDR3 protein: ASSQDRFGVSSYNEQF
D gene: -; clone size: -; V gene: TRBV19; J gene: TRBJ2-7; CDR3 protein: ATSGWKEQY
D gene: TRBD2; clone size: -; V gene: TRBV9; J gene: TRBJ2-7; CDR3 protein: ASSPTQLASSYEQY
D gene: TRBD1; clone size: -; V gene: TRBV28; J gene: TRBJ1-5; CDR3 protein: ASSLLGGQLTYSNQPQH
D gene: TRBD2; clone size: -; V gene: TRBV19; J gene: TRBJ2-3; CDR3 protein: ASSTGLAGGRTDTQY
D gene: -; clone size: -; V gene: TRBV30; J gene: TRBJ1-2; CDR3 protein: AWSEGGPPDGYT
D gene: TRBD2; clone size: -; V gene: TRBV28; J gene: TRBJ2-3; CDR3 protein: ASSTPSGTGDTQY
D gene: -; clone size: -; V gene: TRBV15; J gene: TRBJ2-2; CDR3 protein: ATSAGTAGYNTGELF
D gene: TRBD2; clone size: few; V gene: TRBV4-1; J gene: TRBJ2-3; CDR3 protein: ASSQDPPSGRPHTDTQY
D gene: -; clone size: -; V gene: TRBV6-2/TRBV6-3; J gene: TRBJ2-7; CDR3 protein: ASSYGYQRLLSSYEQY
D gene: -; clone size: once; V gene: TRBV27; J gene: TRBJ2-3; CDR3 protein: ASSLAGTGTDTQY